This T cell receptor (beta chain) was recovered during a study of monozygotic twins with inflammatory bowel disease. The CDR3 loop spans 13 amino acids. Per the germline V gene, CDR1 is KGHDR and CDR2 is SFDVKD. Each sample had eight separate cDNA synthesis reactions. A template switching step added UMIs, each with a 6-nucleotide sample barcode. From the 5' RACE reads, TCRdb lists one entry per CDR3 protein and no DNA. Its table lists about 450,000 distinct CDR3 sequences. V usage is TRBV24-1 and J usage is TRBJ2-2. Sequenced input: blood. The receptor was isolated from a human donor with ulcerative colitis or Crohn's disease, or a healthy co-twin of an affected twin (not recorded which). The CDR3 spells CATSGSSTGELFF.